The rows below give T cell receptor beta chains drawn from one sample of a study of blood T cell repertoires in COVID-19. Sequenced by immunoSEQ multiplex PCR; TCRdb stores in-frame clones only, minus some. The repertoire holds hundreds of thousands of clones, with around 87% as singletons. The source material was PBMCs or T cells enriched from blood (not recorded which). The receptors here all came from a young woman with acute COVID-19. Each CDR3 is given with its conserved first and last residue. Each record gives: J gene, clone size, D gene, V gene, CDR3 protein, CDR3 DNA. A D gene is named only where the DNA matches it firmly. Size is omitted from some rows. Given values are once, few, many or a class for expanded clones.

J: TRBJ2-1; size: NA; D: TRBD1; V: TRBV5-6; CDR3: CASSLTGDYNEQFF; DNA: TGTGCCAGCAGCTTGACAGGGGATTACAATGAGCAGTTCTTC
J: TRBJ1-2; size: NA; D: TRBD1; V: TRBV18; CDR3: CASSPLEAGGGGYTF; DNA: TGTGCCAGCTCACCACTTGAGGCAGGGGGCGGAGGCTACACCTTC
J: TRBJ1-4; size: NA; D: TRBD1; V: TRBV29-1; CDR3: CSARQGLDEKLFF; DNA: TGCAGCGCTAGACAGGGTTTAGATGAAAAACTGTTTTTT
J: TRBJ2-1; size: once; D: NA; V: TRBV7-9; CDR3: CASSFRGLNEQFF; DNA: TGTGCCAGCAGCTTCCGCGGATTAAATGAGCAGTTCTTC
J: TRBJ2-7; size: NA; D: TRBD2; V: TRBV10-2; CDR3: CASRVAGAGEQYF; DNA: TGCGCCAGCAGGGTAGCGGGAGCAGGGGAGCAGTACTTC
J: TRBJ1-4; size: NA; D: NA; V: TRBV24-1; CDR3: CATSDLEEKLFF; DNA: TGTGCCACCAGTGATTTGGAGGAAAAACTGTTTTTT
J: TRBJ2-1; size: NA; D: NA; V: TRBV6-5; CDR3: CASSYSPRVTEQFF; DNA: TGTGCCAGCAGTTACTCTCCCCGGGTTACAGAGCAGTTCTTC
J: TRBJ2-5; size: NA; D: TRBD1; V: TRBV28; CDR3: CASSLAQGAWETQYF; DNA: TGTGCCAGCAGTTTAGCCCAGGGGGCATGGGAGACCCAGTACTTC
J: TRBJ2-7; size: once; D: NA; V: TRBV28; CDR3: CASSNSLLTTLNHEQYF; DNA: TGTGCCAGCAGCAATTCCTTACTGACTACACTCAACCACGAGCAGTACTTC
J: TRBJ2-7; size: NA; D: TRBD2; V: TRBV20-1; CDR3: CSASSLAGTYEQYF; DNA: TGCAGTGCTAGTAGCCTAGCGGGAACCTACGAGCAGTACTTC
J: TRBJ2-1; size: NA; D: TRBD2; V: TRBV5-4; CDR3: CASSFGGGSYNEQFF; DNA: TGTGCCAGCAGCTTTGGCGGGGGCTCCTACAATGAGCAGTTCTTC
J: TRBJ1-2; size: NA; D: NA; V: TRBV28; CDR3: CASSSDSNYGYTF; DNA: TGTGCCAGCAGTTCAGATTCTAACTATGGCTACACCTTC
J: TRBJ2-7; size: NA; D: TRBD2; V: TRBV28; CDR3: CASSFNPLMLREEAYEQYF; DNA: TGTGCCAGCAGTTTTAACCCCCTGATGTTGCGGGAGGAGGCCTACGAGCAGTACTTC
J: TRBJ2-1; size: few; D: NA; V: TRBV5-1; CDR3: CASSLYGRYNEQFF; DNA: TGCGCCAGCAGCCTCTATGGCAGGTACAATGAGCAGTTCTTC
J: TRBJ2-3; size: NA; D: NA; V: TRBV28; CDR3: CASSPHTDTQYF; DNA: TGTGCCAGCAGCCCACACACAGATACGCAGTATTTT
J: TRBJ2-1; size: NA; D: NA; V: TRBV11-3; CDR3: CASSEQHNEQFF; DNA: TGTGCCAGCAGTGAACAACACAATGAGCAGTTCTTC
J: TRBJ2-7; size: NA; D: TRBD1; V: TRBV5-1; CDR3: CASSLGLRDRAYEQYF; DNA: TGCGCCAGCAGCTTGGGGTTGAGGGACAGGGCCTACGAGCAGTACTTC
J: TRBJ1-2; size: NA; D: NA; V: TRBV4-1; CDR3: CASSQAIRGRDYGYTF; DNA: TGCGCCAGCAGCCAAGCCATCAGGGGAAGGGACTATGGCTACACCTTC
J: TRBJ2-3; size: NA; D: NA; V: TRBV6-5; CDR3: CASSWGSTDTQYF; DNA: TGTGCCAGCAGTTGGGGCTCCACAGATACGCAGTATTTT
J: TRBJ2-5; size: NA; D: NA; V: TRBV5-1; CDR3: CASSPGSYETQYF; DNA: TGCGCCAGCAGCCCGGGGAGCTACGAGACCCAGTACTTC
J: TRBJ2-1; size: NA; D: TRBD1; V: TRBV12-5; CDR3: CASGLVDSGTGMGNEQFF; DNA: TGTGCTAGTGGTTTGGTAGATTCCGGGACAGGGATGGGGAATGAGCAGTTCTTC
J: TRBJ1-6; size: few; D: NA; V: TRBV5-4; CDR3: CASSLDSYNSPLHF; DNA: TGTGCCAGCAGCTTGGACAGTTATAATTCACCCCTCCACTTT
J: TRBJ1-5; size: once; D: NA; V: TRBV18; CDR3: CASSPKGGNSNQPQHF; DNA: TGTGCCAGCTCACCAAAAGGGGGAAATAGCAATCAGCCCCAGCATTTT
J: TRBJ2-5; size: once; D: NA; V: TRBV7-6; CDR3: CAGQSGETQYF; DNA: TGTGCAGGACAGTCAGGAGAGACCCAGTACTTC
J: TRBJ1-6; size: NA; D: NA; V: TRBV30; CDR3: CAWGITGNSPLHF; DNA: TGTGCCTGGGGTATTACAGGGAATTCACCCCTCCACTTT
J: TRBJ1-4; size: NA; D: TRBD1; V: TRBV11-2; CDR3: CASSFTGVEETNEKLFF; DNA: TGTGCCAGCAGCTTTACAGGGGTAGAGGAAACTAATGAAAAACTGTTTTTT
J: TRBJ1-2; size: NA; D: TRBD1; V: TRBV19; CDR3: CASRNLPGQGQNYGYTF; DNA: TGTGCCAGTAGAAACCTACCGGGACAGGGGCAGAACTATGGCTACACCTTC
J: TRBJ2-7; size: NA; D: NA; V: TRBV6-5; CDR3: CASSYSDGTPPGGQYF; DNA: TGTGCCAGCAGTTACTCGGACGGGACACCTCCTGGTGGGCAGTACTTC
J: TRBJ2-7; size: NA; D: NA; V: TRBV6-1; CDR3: CASSEAILGDEQYF; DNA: TGTGCCAGCAGTGAAGCGATCTTAGGGGACGAGCAGTACTTC
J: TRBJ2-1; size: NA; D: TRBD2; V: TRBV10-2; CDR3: CASRRTSEENEQFF; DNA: TGCGCCAGCAGAAGGACTAGCGAGGAGAATGAGCAGTTCTTC
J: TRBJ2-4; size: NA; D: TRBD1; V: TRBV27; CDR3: CASSSLGQGKNIQYF; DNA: TGTGCCAGCAGTTCCCTGGGACAGGGGAAAAACATTCAGTACTTC
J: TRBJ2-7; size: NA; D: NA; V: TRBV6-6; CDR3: CASRLSGSSTGQYF; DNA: TGTGCCAGCAGACTCTCGGGTTCAAGTACCGGGCAGTACTTC
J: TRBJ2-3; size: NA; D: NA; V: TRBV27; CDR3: CASGHTDTQYF; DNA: TGTGCCAGCGGCCACACAGATACGCAGTATTTT
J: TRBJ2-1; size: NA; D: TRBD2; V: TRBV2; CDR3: CASSEALAGRAYNEQFF; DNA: TGTGCCAGCAGTGAAGCCCTAGCCGGGAGGGCCTACAATGAGCAGTTCTTC
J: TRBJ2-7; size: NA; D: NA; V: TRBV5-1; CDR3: CASSLATGSEQYF; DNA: TGCGCCAGCAGCTTGGCGACTGGAAGCGAGCAGTACTTC
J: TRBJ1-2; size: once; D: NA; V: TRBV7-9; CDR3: CASSFSKQDYGYTF; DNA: TGTGCCAGCAGCTTTTCCAAGCAGGACTATGGCTACACCTTC
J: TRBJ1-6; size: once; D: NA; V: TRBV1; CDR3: CTSSQGGFCLRRDRPQDSPLHF; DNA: TGCACCAGCAGCCAAGGGGGGTTTTGTCTGAGGAGGGACAGGCCCCAGGATTCACCCCTCCACTTT
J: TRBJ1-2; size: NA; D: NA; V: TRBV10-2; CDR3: CASIGVYGYTF; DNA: TGCGCCAGCATCGGAGTATATGGCTACACCTTC
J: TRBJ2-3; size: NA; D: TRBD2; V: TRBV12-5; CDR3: CASGLRNSGRALDTQYF; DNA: TGTGCTAGTGGTCTCCGAAATAGCGGGAGGGCCCTAGATACGCAGTATTTT